The sequence of this TCR beta chain was determined in a study of cytomegalovirus exposure and HLA in healthy donors. Points from the study as a whole: In vitro testing confirmed a few CMV-associated chains as specific for CMV antigens. According to the study, around 180 TCR beta chains were cytomegalovirus-associated.

The V and J ends lost 3 bases and 5 bases respectively, with 15 bases between them. Germline values: CDR1 SGDLS, CDR2 YYNGEE. The CDR3 consists of 14 residues. On this clone: The antigen is undetermined.

Using immunoSEQ multiplex PCR, the repertoire was profiled, and TCRdb retains in-frame clones only, with some absent. The sample includes 200,000 to 250,000 clones, roughly 84% of them seen just once. Sample: PBMCs. The receptor was isolated from a woman under 30 in good health and CMV-seropositive. The chain recombines TRBV9 with TRBJ2-7; the D gene is possibly TRBD1 (6 bases). The CDR3 is CASSEQGNWDEQYF. CDR3 DNA sequence: TGTGCCAGCAGCGAGCAGGGGAATTGGGACGAGCAGTACTTC.